These 18 T cell receptor gamma chains were all obtained from the same sample, sequenced in a study of gamma delta lymphoproliferative disorders and STAT genes. TCRdb re-called clones from the multiplex PCR reads via CATT. This sample carries 780 or so gamma-chain clones, 20% to 30% of them seen once, and the ten largest clones take 22%. Genomic DNA from isolated PBMCs served as the sequencing template. Material: blood. These receptors all come from a human donor in good health.

There are a few counts of this clone. V gene TRGV3 combines with J gene TRGJP1. Assignment of the J gene here rests on matching the DNA to germline, because TCRdb gives none. CDR1 is VTNTFY, CDR2 YDVSTARD, per germline (reference sequence). Losses at the gene ends were 1 base for V and 1 base for J; bases not matched to a gene: 12. This CDR3 is 18 amino acids long. Here the CDR3 DNA reads TGTGCCACCTGGGACAGCTCTAAAGGGGGTACCACTGGTTGGTTCAAGATATTT. Translation gives CATWDSSKGGTTGWFKIF.

By proportion, this clone is large. This chain joins TRGV4 and TRGJ1 or TRGJ2. The J gene is not listed in TCRdb, so it was assigned here from a DNA match to germline. The J segment lost 12 bases and the V segment lost 4 bases, leaving 9 bases of the junction unmatched. This CDR3 is 11 amino acids long. Germline-derived CDR1 and CDR2 are EGSTGY and YDSYTSSV. The CDR3 bases are TGTGCCACCTGGGACGGGCAGGGGAAACTCTTT. It is translated as CATWDGQGKLF.

By proportion, this clone is large (0.1 to 1%). The chain has TRGV4 and TRGJ1 or TRGJ2. As TCRdb names no J gene, one was assigned here on the basis of a DNA match to germline. V was pared by 2 bases and J by 5 bases, with 9 bases of the junction left unmatched. The CDR3 runs to 14 residues. Germline V gene data show CDR1 as EGSTGY and CDR2 as YDSYTSSV. The CDR3 DNA reads TGTGCCACCTGGGATGCCTCACCCCATTATAAGAAACTCTTT. Protein product: CATWDASPHYKKLF.

This clone is medium-sized within its sample. Distinct nucleotide sequences in the sample also encode this CDR3. J is TRGJP and V is TRGV9. The J gene, not given by TCRdb, was assigned here from a germline match of the nucleotide sequence. Germline-derived CDR1 and CDR2 are GITISATS and ISYDGTV (reference sequence). The CDR3 totals 21 residues. The junction had 16 bases not matched to a gene; V was cut back by 1 base and J by 4 bases. The CDR3 bases are TGTGCCTTGTGGGAGGTAGCGATACACTCTCCTCAAGAGTTGGGCAAAAAAATCAAGGTATTT. Translated, it gives CALWEVAIHSPQELGKKIKVF.

This clone was seen a handful of times. No DNA is shown, since the ends of the CDR3 on it are uncertain; the CDR3 is the one TCRdb lists. The V gene is TRGV11; the J gene was not called. TRGV11 is an open reading frame whose function is uncertain. The length of the CDR3 is 16 amino acids, counting both ends. The CDR3 sequence: CTTVPAGLGTYYKKLF.

By sample fraction, this clone is large. J is TRGJ1 or TRGJ2 and V is TRGV5. TCRdb does not report a J gene; here it was assigned by matching the DNA to germline references. V lost 6 bases and J lost 0; bases outside the gene matches: 5. Germline CDR1 VINAFY, CDR2 YDVSNSKD. There are 13 residues in the CDR3. CDR3 protein: CATWTRNYYKKLF. Here the CDR3 DNA reads TGTGCCACCTGGACCAGGAATTATTATAAGAAACTCTTT.

This clone was observed a handful of times. It differs at one base from a far larger clone, so likely a read error. The same CDR3 is also encoded by other DNA sequences in this sample. The chain carries TRGV8 and TRGJ1 or TRGJ2. The J gene, missing from TCRdb, was assigned here through DNA to germline matching. CDR1 and CDR2 (germline): VENAVY, YDSYNSRV. The CDR3 contains 13 residues. In DNA, the CDR3 is TGTGCTACCTGGGAAAAGGGGTATTATAAGAAACTCTTT. It specifies CATWEKGYYKKLF.

By proportion, this clone is large. The chain links TRGV8 to TRGJ1 or TRGJ2. As TCRdb names no J gene, one was assigned here on the basis of a DNA match to germline. Germline V lookup: CDR1 VENAVY, CDR2 YDSYNSRV. The V segment lost 1 base and the J segment 3 bases; nucleotides outside the gene matches: 3. The CDR3 consists of 13 residues. The CDR3 sequence: CATWDSGYYKKLF. The CDR3 coding sequence is TGTGCCACCTGGGATAGTGGTTATTATAAGAAACTCTTT.

Sample share makes this clone medium-sized. J is TRGJ1 or TRGJ2 and V is TRGV8. No J segment appears in TCRdb, so it was assigned here by matching the sequence to germline. The ends lost 6 bases at V and 1 base at J; junction bases unmatched: 3. The germline gives CDR1 VENAVY, CDR2 YDSYNSRV. The length of the CDR3 is 12 residues. CDR3 residues: CATWYNYYKKLF. CDR3 DNA sequence: TGTGCCACCTGGTATAATTATTATAAGAAACTCTTT.

This clone ranks as medium-sized. This same CDR3 is encoded by further DNA sequences in the sample. In nucleotides, the CDR3 is TGTGCCACCTGGGACGGGCCCAAGAAACTCTTT. This codes for CATWDGPKKLF. The chain has TRGV2 and TRGJ1 or TRGJ2. TCRdb records no J gene; here it was assigned by comparing the DNA to germline. Germline V gene sequence: CDR1 EGSNGY, CDR2 YDSYNSKV. V shed 0 bases and J 10 bases; nucleotides not matched to a gene: 3. The CDR3 totals 11 residues.

This clone is classed as large (0.1 to 1%). The chain carries TRGV2 and TRGJP2. The J gene was missing in TCRdb and was found by matching the end of the DNA to germline. Germline-derived CDR1 and CDR2 are EGSNGY and YDSYNSKV. V shed 2 bases and J 2 bases; nucleotides not matched to a gene: 5. The CDR3 covers 15 residues. The CDR3 sequence is CATWDVLSSDWIKTF. CDR3 sequence (DNA): TGTGCCACCTGGGACGTCCTAAGTAGTGATTGGATCAAGACGTTT.

This clone is large (0.1 to 1%) in the sample. The chain couples TRGV3 to TRGJ1 or TRGJ2. TCRdb does not report a J gene; here it was assigned by matching the DNA to germline references. This CDR3 region has 17 residues. CDR1 and CDR2 (germline): VTNTFY, YDVSTARD (reference sequence). J lost 0 bases, V lost 3 bases, and 14 bases had no gene match. In DNA form, the CDR3 reads TGTGCCACCTGGGACCTCATACACTTGACGAATTATTATAAGAAACTCTTT. This gives the protein CATWDLIHLTNYYKKLF.

The CDR3: CATINRQTYYKKLF. The DNA for the CDR3 is TGTGCCACCATTAACCGACAAACTTATTATAAGAAACTCTTT. The chain joins TRGV4 to TRGJ1 or TRGJ2. TCRdb gives no J gene; it was assigned here by matching the DNA to germline. This CDR3 is built from 14 residues. V lost 9 bases to trimming and J lost 3 bases; unmatched junction nucleotides: 14. Germline V gene data show CDR1 as EGSTGY and CDR2 as YDSYTSSV.

This clone is labeled medium-sized (0.01 to 0.1%). The chain links TRGV4 to TRGJ1 or TRGJ2. TCRdb records no J gene; here it was assigned by comparing the DNA to germline. V gave up 4 bases and J gave up 6 bases; unmatched junction bases: 3. The CDR3 has 11 residues. CDR1 is EGSTGY and CDR2 is YDSYTSSV in the germline V gene. In DNA, the CDR3 is TGTGCCACCTGGGACTGTTATAAGAAACTCTTT. It is translated as CATWDCYKKLF.

This clone counts as large. The J gene has no call, while the V gene is TRGV3. The germline V gene has CDR1 VTNTFY and CDR2 YDVSTARD (reference sequence). The CDR3 consists of 12 residues. The CDR3, as DNA: TGTGCCACCTGGGACAGATCTAGACGGGAACTCTTT. Translated, it gives CATWDRSRRELF.

This chain connects TRGV10 to TRGJP1. TCRdb leaves out the J gene; it was filled in here by matching the DNA to germline. TRGV10 is filed as an ORF, its function uncertain. The CDR3 runs to 15 residues. The J segment lost 4 bases and the V segment lost 10 bases, leaving 13 bases of the junction unmatched. CDR3 region: CAASRKCRTGWFKIF. The CDR3 DNA reads TGTGCTGCGTCCCGAAAATGCCGCACTGGTTGGTTCAAGATATTT.

Notes on this clone: No DNA is shown, since the ends of the CDR3 on it are uncertain; the CDR3 is the one TCRdb lists. The V gene is TRGV4; the J gene was not called. The CDR3 spans 16 residues, counting both ends. Germline CDR1 is EGSTGY and CDR2 is YDSYTSSV. The CDR3 region is CAADWRRNSLAVEQHF.

This clone was seen a handful of times. TCRdb's protein, taken from a much larger clone, differs from this DNA's translation at residue 3, likely owing to a read error; the protein displayed comes from the DNA. The J gene is TRGJ1 or TRGJ2, the V gene TRGV5. TCRdb is silent on the J gene; assignment here came from matching the DNA to germline. This CDR3 has 11 residues. Germline loops: CDR1 VINAFY, CDR2 YDVSNSKD. CDR3 nucleotide sequence: TGTGCCCCCTGGGATGCGAGAGGGAAACTCTTT. Encoded protein: CAPWDARGKLF.